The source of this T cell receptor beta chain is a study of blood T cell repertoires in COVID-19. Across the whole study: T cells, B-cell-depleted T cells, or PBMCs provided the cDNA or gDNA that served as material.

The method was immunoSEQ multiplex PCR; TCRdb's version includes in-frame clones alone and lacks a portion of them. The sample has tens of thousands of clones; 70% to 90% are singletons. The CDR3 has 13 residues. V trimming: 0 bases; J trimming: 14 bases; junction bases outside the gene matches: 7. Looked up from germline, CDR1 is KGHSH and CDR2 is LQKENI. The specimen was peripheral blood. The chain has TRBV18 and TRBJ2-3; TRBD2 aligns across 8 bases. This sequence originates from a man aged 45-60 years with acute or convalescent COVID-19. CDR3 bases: TGTGCCAGCTCACCACCCCAGCGGGGGAGGTGGTATTTT. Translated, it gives CASSPPQRGRWYF.